Listed below are T cell receptor beta chains from one sample, sequenced in a study of OX40 agonist ivuxolimab in advanced cancers. Measured with immunoSEQ multiplex PCR; TCRdb has only the in-frame clones, and not every one. In the table there are 40,000 to 45,000 clones, 70% to 90% of which are singletons. The material sequenced was CD4+ or CD8+ T cells sorted from blood, taken in a trial of the OX40 agonist ivuxolimab. Receptors were obtained from an adult with an advanced solid tumor such as melanoma, head and neck, liver or kidney cancer. The CDR3 runs from the conserved cysteine through the conserved F or W. Fields, in order: V gene, D gene, J gene, clone size, CDR3 protein, CDR3 DNA. A D gene is named only where the DNA matches it firmly. Expanded clones are given a class, and other clones once, few, many or no size at all.

v_gene: TRBV7-3
d_gene: .
j_gene: TRBJ2-7
abundance: .
CDR3aa: CASSLWGDYEQYF
CDR3nt: TGTGCCAGCAGCTTATGGGGGGACTACGAGCAGTACTTC

v_gene: TRBV13
d_gene: TRBD2
j_gene: TRBJ2-5
abundance: .
CDR3aa: CASSSSGGPRETQYF
CDR3nt: TGTGCCAGCAGTTCAAGCGGGGGGCCCCGAGAGACCCAGTACTTC

v_gene: TRBV29-1
d_gene: .
j_gene: TRBJ1-1
abundance: .
CDR3aa: CSVEKGNTEAFF
CDR3nt: TGCAGCGTTGAAAAAGGGAACACTGAAGCTTTCTTT

v_gene: TRBV28
d_gene: .
j_gene: TRBJ2-1
abundance: .
CDR3aa: CASIGLNYNEQFF
CDR3nt: TGTGCCAGCATCGGGCTAAACTACAATGAGCAGTTCTTC

v_gene: TRBV7-8
d_gene: .
j_gene: TRBJ2-7
abundance: once
CDR3aa: CASSLGEGETYEQYF
CDR3nt: TGTGCCAGCAGCTTAGGGGAGGGGGAAACCTACGAGCAGTACTTC

v_gene: TRBV6-5
d_gene: .
j_gene: TRBJ1-2
abundance: .
CDR3aa: CASSYSQGPRGYTF
CDR3nt: TGTGCCAGCAGTTACTCACAGGGCCCGAGAGGCTACACCTTC

v_gene: TRBV9
d_gene: .
j_gene: TRBJ2-4
abundance: .
CDR3aa: CASSAGLQGGAKNIQYF
CDR3nt: TGTGCCAGCAGCGCGGGTCTCCAAGGTGGGGCCAAAAACATTCAGTACTTC

v_gene: TRBV5-6
d_gene: TRBD1
j_gene: TRBJ2-1
abundance: once
CDR3aa: CASSLAGTGNEQFF
CDR3nt: TGTGCCAGCAGCTTGGCTGGGACAGGGAATGAGCAGTTCTTC

v_gene: TRBV19
d_gene: TRBD1
j_gene: TRBJ2-7
abundance: .
CDR3aa: CASSIGRTGFGEQYF
CDR3nt: TGTGCCAGTAGTATAGGTCGGACAGGGTTCGGCGAGCAGTACTTC

v_gene: TRBV11-3
d_gene: .
j_gene: TRBJ1-1
abundance: .
CDR3aa: CASSLAKGTEAFF
CDR3nt: TGTGCCAGCAGCTTAGCGAAAGGAACTGAAGCTTTCTTT

v_gene: TRBV7-2
d_gene: TRBD1
j_gene: TRBJ2-7
abundance: .
CDR3aa: CASSLRWGQQFTSYEQYF
CDR3nt: TGTGCCAGCAGCTTAAGGTGGGGACAGCAATTTACCTCCTACGAGCAGTACTTC

v_gene: TRBV6-5
d_gene: .
j_gene: TRBJ1-2
abundance: .
CDR3aa: CASKSAEPYGYTF
CDR3nt: TGTGCCAGCAAGTCCGCGGAGCCCTATGGCTACACCTTC

v_gene: TRBV19
d_gene: .
j_gene: TRBJ2-6
abundance: .
CDR3aa: CASSIGAGGANVLTF
CDR3nt: TGTGCCAGTAGTATAGGGGCAGGTGGGGCCAACGTCCTGACTTTC

v_gene: TRBV6-6
d_gene: TRBD2
j_gene: TRBJ2-1
abundance: .
CDR3aa: CASTTGGVSYNEQFF
CDR3nt: TGTGCCAGCACCACTGGGGGGGTATCCTACAATGAGCAGTTCTTC

v_gene: TRBV9
d_gene: .
j_gene: TRBJ1-2
abundance: .
CDR3aa: CASSVGDSLGYGYTF
CDR3nt: TGTGCCAGCAGCGTAGGGGACTCTCTCGGCTATGGCTACACCTTC

v_gene: TRBV7-9
d_gene: TRBD1
j_gene: TRBJ1-5
abundance: .
CDR3aa: CASRGQGAGNQPQHF
CDR3nt: TGTGCCAGCAGGGGACAGGGGGCGGGGAATCAGCCCCAGCATTTT

v_gene: TRBV5-1
d_gene: TRBD1
j_gene: TRBJ2-2
abundance: .
CDR3aa: CASQPPGGNTGELFF
CDR3nt: TGCGCCAGCCAACCCCCAGGGGGCAACACCGGGGAGCTGTTTTTT

v_gene: TRBV27
d_gene: TRBD2
j_gene: TRBJ2-3
abundance: .
CDR3aa: CASSLTPPAGGLTDTQYF
CDR3nt: TGTGCCAGCAGTTTAACTCCACCGGCGGGAGGTTTGACAGATACGCAGTATTTT

v_gene: TRBV9
d_gene: .
j_gene: TRBJ1-4
abundance: .
CDR3aa: CASSVETGISEKLFF
CDR3nt: TGTGCCAGCAGCGTAGAAACAGGGATTAGTGAAAAACTGTTTTTT

v_gene: TRBV7-8
d_gene: .
j_gene: TRBJ2-3
abundance: .
CDR3aa: CASSSGTDTQYF
CDR3nt: TGTGCCAGCAGCTCGGGCACAGATACGCAGTATTTT

v_gene: TRBV13
d_gene: TRBD2
j_gene: TRBJ2-1
abundance: many
CDR3aa: CASSEQLAGGAVSYNEQFF
CDR3nt: TGTGCCAGCAGCGAACAACTAGCGGGAGGGGCTGTCTCCTACAATGAGCAGTTCTTC

v_gene: TRBV9
d_gene: TRBD1
j_gene: TRBJ2-6
abundance: .
CDR3aa: CASSTRTGAGANVLTF
CDR3nt: TGTGCCAGCAGCACAAGGACAGGGGCTGGGGCCAACGTCCTGACTTTC